This T cell receptor (beta chain) was found in a study of cytomegalovirus exposure and HLA in healthy donors. Primers for the PCR totalled 60 Vbeta and 13 Jbeta. Assay: immunoSEQ multiplex PCR; the TCRdb copy retains only in-frame clones and omits some. The table shows roughly 120,000 clones, with approximately 9.4% occurring only once. The V gene's germline CDR1 is SGHDT and CDR2 YYEEEE. CDR3 size: 14 residues. The ends were cut back, 4 bases at V and 2 bases at J, with 12 bases in the middle. J is TRBJ1-2 and V is TRBV5-6, with D possibly TRBD1 on 6 matching bases. The receptor was isolated from a man younger than 45 in good health and CMV-seronegative. Sequencing input: PBMCs. The CDR3 DNA reads TGTGCCAGCAGCCCGGACAGCTCCAACTATGGCTACACCTTC. This encodes CASSPDSSNYGYTF.